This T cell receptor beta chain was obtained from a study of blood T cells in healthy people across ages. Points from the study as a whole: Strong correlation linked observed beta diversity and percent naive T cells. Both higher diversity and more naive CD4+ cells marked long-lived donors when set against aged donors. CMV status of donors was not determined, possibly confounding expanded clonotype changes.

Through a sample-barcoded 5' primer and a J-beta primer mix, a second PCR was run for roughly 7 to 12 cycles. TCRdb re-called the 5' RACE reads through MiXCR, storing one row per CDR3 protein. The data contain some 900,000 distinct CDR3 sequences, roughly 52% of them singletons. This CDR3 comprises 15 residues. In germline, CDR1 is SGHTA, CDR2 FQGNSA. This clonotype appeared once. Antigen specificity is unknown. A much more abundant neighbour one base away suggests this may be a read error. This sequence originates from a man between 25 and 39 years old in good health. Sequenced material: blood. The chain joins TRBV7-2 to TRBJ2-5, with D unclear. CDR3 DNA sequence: TGTGCCAGCAGCTTAGCGAACCTGGATAAAGAGACCAAGTACTTC. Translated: CASSLANLDKETKYF.